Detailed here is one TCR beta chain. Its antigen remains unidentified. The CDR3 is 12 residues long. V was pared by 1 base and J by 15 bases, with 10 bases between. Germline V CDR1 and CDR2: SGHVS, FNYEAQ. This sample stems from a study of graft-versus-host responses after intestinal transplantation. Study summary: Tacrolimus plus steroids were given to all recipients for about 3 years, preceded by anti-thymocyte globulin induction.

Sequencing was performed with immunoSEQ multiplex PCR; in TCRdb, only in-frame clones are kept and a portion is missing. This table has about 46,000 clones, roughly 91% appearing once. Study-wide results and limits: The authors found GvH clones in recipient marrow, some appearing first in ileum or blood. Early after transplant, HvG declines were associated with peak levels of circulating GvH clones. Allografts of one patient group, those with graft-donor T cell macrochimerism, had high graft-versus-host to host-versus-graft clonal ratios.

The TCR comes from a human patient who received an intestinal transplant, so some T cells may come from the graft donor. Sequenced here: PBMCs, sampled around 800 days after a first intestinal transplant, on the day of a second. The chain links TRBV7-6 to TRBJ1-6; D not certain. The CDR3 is CASSLGSGNLHF. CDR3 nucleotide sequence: TGTGCCAGCAGCTTAGGGTCGGGCAACCTCCACTTT.